This T cell receptor (beta chain) was documented in a study of shared clonotypes between healthy human individuals. The CDR3 length is 14 residues. The germline V gene encodes CDR1 SGHNT and CDR2 YYREEE (reference sequence). The trim removed 1 base at V and 2 bases at J, leaving 3 bases unmatched. Details on this clone: This sample also contains other DNA sequences that code for the same CDR3.

Profiled with immunoSEQ multiplex PCR; TCRdb holds only in-frame clones, not every one. This repertoire shows approximately 2,300,000 clones, less than 95% found once; its top ten account for approximately 0.39%. This TCR was sampled from a man aged 18 to 29 in good health. Some clones in this sample may be carry-over from other donors' samples. The chain joins TRBV5-4 to TRBJ2-7, with 7 bases matching TRBD2. Sample: naive CD4+ T cells from PBMCs. Regarding subset: CD45RA+ positively selected. CDR3 sequence: CASSLLAGPYEQYF. CDR3 in DNA: TGTGCCAGCAGCTTGTTAGCGGGCCCCTACGAGCAGTACTTC. Supplemented by reference TRBV5-4 and TRBJ2-7, the full variable domain reads ETGVTQSPTHLIKTRGQQVTLRCSSQSGHNTVSWYQQALGQGPQFIFQYYREEENGRGNFPPRFSGLQFPNYSSELNVNALELDDSALYLCASSLLAGPYEQYFGPGTRLTVT.